Shown below are 20 T cell receptor beta chains from a single sample sequenced in a study of cytomegalovirus exposure and HLA in healthy donors. PCR used 60 Vbeta primers and 13 Jbeta primers. Sequencing was performed with immunoSEQ multiplex PCR; in TCRdb, only in-frame clones are kept and a portion is missing. The sample holds 150,000 to 200,000 clones, 60% to 85% seen once. The sample consisted of PBMCs. The receptors come from a girl aged 5-17 years in good health and CMV-seropositive.

The chain uses TRBV2 and TRBJ2-1; D ambiguous. Trimming stripped 6 bases from V and 3 bases from J, with 3 bases between. This CDR3 comprises 11 residues. Looked up from germline, CDR1 is SNHLY and CDR2 is FYNNEI. This CDR3 is CASSGYNEQFF. CDR3 sequence (DNA): TGTGCCAGCAGCGGCTACAATGAGCAGTTCTTC.

The V gene is TRBV4-3, the J gene TRBJ2-3, with TRBD1 matching 7 bases. The length of the CDR3 is 15 residues. After removal of 2 bases from V and 3 bases from J, the junction contained 5 bases not matched to a gene. Per the germline V gene, CDR1 is LGHNA and CDR2 is YSLEER. Here the CDR3 DNA reads TGCGCCAGCAGCCAAAACAGGGGTACGACAGATACGCAGTATTTT. This sequence encodes CASSQNRGTTDTQYF.

The chain employs TRBV10-1 and TRBJ2-3, with D possibly being TRBD2 (7 bases). Germline V gene data show CDR1 as WNHNN and CDR2 as SYGVQD (reference sequence). The CDR3 sequence is 16 residues long. The germline V and J ends were trimmed by 0 bases and 8 bases, with 18 bases remaining between them. The CDR3 loop reads CASSESPGGPSGTQYF. CDR3 coding DNA: TGCGCCAGCAGTGAGTCGCCCGGGGGGCCCAGTGGTACGCAGTATTTT.

The chain links TRBV4-1 to TRBJ1-1; no definite D call. CDR1 is MGHRA and CDR2 is YSYEKL in the germline V gene. The V end lost 0 bases, the J end lost 10 bases, and 12 bases lay between the germline ends. The CDR3 sequence is 13 residues long. The chain's CDR3 is CASSQEWEGAAFF. The CDR3 DNA reads as TGCGCCAGCAGCCAAGAATGGGAGGGAGCAGCTTTCTTT.

V usage is TRBV11-2 and J usage is TRBJ2-7; TRBD2 matches at 8 bases. This CDR3 contains 14 residues. V was clipped by 5 bases and J by 5 bases; unmatched bases: 8. The germline V gene has CDR1 SGHAT and CDR2 FQNNGV. Here the CDR3 reads CASSPQAGGHEQYF. DNA for the CDR3: TGTGCCAGCAGCCCCCAGGCGGGAGGCCACGAGCAGTACTTC.

This clone was counted a few times. CDR3: CASSQYSGGGNEQFF. DNA of the CDR3: TGTGCCAGCAGCCAATATAGCGGGGGAGGGAATGAGCAGTTCTTC. The chain is built from TRBV4-2 and TRBJ2-1; 9 positions agree with TRBD2. V lost 2 bases and J lost 7; bases outside the gene matches: 6. Per germline, CDR1 LGHNA and CDR2 YNFKEQ. CDR3 size: 15 residues.

J is TRBJ2-6 and V is TRBV27; D might be TRBD2 (6 bases). V shed 2 bases and J shed 1 base, with 18 bases lying between them. The germline gives CDR1 MNHEY, CDR2 SMNVEV (reference sequence). This CDR3 contains 19 residues. CDR3 sequence: CASSLEIRSGVSGANVLTF. The CDR3 region has the DNA TGTGCCAGCAGTTTAGAAATCCGGTCGGGGGTTTCTGGGGCCAACGTCCTGACTTTC.

V is TRBV11-2 and J is TRBJ1-4; tentative D call: TRBD1 (5 bases). The length of the CDR3 is 12 residues. Trimming pared 5 bases from V and 7 bases from J, leaving 8 bases between. Germline loops: CDR1 SGHAT, CDR2 FQNNGV. The CDR3 here is CASSKQVEKLFF. CDR3 bases: TGTGCCAGCAGCAAACAGGTTGAAAAACTGTTTTTT.

This clone showed up just a few times. This chain joins TRBV7-2 and TRBJ2-7, with a possible D match to TRBD2 (6 bases). CDR1 is SGHTA and CDR2 is FQGNSA in the germline V gene. Trimming pared 7 bases from V and 0 bases from J, leaving 13 bases between. This CDR3 has 14 residues. The CDR3 DNA reads TGTGCCAGCAAGACTAGTTCAAGCTCCTACGAGCAGTACTTC. Amino acid sequence: CASKTSSSSYEQYF.

This chain joins TRBV9 and TRBJ2-5, with 12 bases aligning to TRBD2. J lost 2 bases, V lost 6 bases, and 8 bases had no gene match. The CDR3 totals 16 residues. Germline values: CDR1 SGDLS, CDR2 YYNGEE. For the CDR3, the DNA is TGTGCCAGCACCCTCGGCCTAGCGGGGGGGCAAGAGACCCAGTACTTC. Protein sequence: CASTLGLAGGQETQYF.

V and J are TRBV19 and TRBJ1-5; D unclear. V was shortened by 3 bases and J by 5 bases, with 11 bases between the two germline ends. Looked up from germline, CDR1 is LNHDA and CDR2 is SQIVND (reference sequence). CDR3 length: 14 residues. In DNA form, the CDR3 reads TGTGCCAGTAGTATCGACGGGGATTATCAGCCCCAGCATTTT. Its translation: CASSIDGDYQPQHF. Looking up the rest from reference TRBV19 and TRBJ1-5 gives the full variable domain: DGGITQSPKYLFRKEGQNVTLSCEQNLNHDAMYWYRQDPGQGLRLIYYSQIVNDFQKGDIAEGYSVSREKKESFPLTVTSAQKNPTAFYLCASSIDGDYQPQHFGDGTRLSIL.

The J gene is TRBJ2-7, the V gene TRBV7-2; D is ambiguous. V dropped 2 bases and J dropped 6 bases, with 8 bases sitting between them. CDR3 length equals 12 residues. Germline V lookup: CDR1 SGHTA, CDR2 FQGNSA. As DNA, the CDR3 is TGTGCCAGCAGCTTAATCAGCGCCGAGCAGTACTTC. It encodes CASSLISAEQYF.

V gene TRBV6-5 combines with J gene TRBJ2-7, with 9 bases matching TRBD1. The V gene's germline CDR1 is MNHEY and CDR2 SVGAGI. This CDR3 is 15 amino acids long. V was pared by 6 bases and J by 3 bases, with 9 bases of the junction left unmatched. CDR3 residues: CASSLDRGTYYEQYF. The CDR3 coding sequence is TGTGCCAGCAGCCTCGACAGGGGGACGTACTACGAGCAGTACTTC.

The sample holds a few counts of this clone. This sequence joins TRBV6-1 and TRBJ1-2, with 8 bases aligning to TRBD1. This CDR3 is 15 amino acids long. Germline values: CDR1 MNHNS, CDR2 SASEGT. With 3 bases clipped from V and 3 bases from J, the junction kept 6 bases outside the gene matches. This chain's CDR3 is CASSDPGQAHYGYTF. CDR3 bases: TGTGCCAGCAGTGATCCGGGACAGGCGCACTATGGCTACACCTTC.

This rearrangement joins TRBV7-9 to TRBJ1-4; D is uncertain. The germline gives CDR1 SEHNR, CDR2 FQNEAQ (reference sequence). The CDR3 is made up of 14 amino acids. V was trimmed by 0 bases and J by 1 base, leaving 3 bases between them. The CDR3 spells CASSLARTNEKLFF. DNA for the CDR3: TGTGCCAGCAGCTTAGCGAGAACTAATGAAAAACTGTTTTTT.

The CDR3 DNA sequence: TGCGCCAGCAGTTTCAATACAGGGTTTAGGAGAGAGACCCAGTACTTC. Its translation is CASSFNTGFRRETQYF. This chain uses TRBV4-1 with TRBJ2-5; a weak D match, TRBD1 (6 bases). Trimming left V 6 bases short and J 4 bases short, with 21 bases between. Germline values: CDR1 MGHRA, CDR2 YSYEKL. The CDR3 sequence is 16 residues long.

The genes are TRBV4-1 and TRBJ1-5; D gene unclear. Germline assignment: CDR1 MGHRA and CDR2 YSYEKL. Trimming removed 1 base from V and 5 bases from J, with 6 bases in between. The CDR3 contains 13 residues. CDR3 DNA: TGCGCCAGCAGCCAAGGACGGGATCAGCCCCAGCATTTT. Translating it yields CASSQGRDQPQHF.

The chain has TRBV5-4 and TRBJ2-5; 9 nucleotides agree with TRBD2. This CDR3 region has 14 residues. Per the germline V gene, CDR1 is SGHNT and CDR2 is YYREEE (reference sequence). The J segment lost 4 bases and the V segment lost 2 bases, leaving 3 bases of the junction unmatched. The CDR3 loop reads CASSFAGGLETQYF. In DNA, the CDR3 is TGTGCCAGCAGCTTCGCGGGGGGGCTAGAGACCCAGTACTTC.

V gene TRBV6-5 combines with J gene TRBJ2-4; 8 nucleotides match TRBD1. The trim removed 6 bases at V and 12 bases at J, leaving 7 bases unmatched. Germline V gives CDR1 MNHEY, CDR2 SVGAGI. The CDR3 is 12 amino acids. CDR3 amino acids: CASRPRTGPQYF. As DNA, the CDR3 is TGTGCCAGCAGACCTCGGACAGGGCCTCAGTACTTC.

The rearrangement links TRBV12-5 to TRBJ1-6, with D perhaps TRBD1 (6 bases). V lost 7 bases to trimming and J lost 12 bases, with 10 bases between them. The CDR3 has 11 amino acids. CDR1 LGHNT and CDR2 FRNRAP come from the germline V gene. The CDR3 DNA reads TGTGCTAGTGCCGCAGGGGTACCCCTCCACTTT. Translated: CASAAGVPLHF. Full variable domain (rest looked up from reference TRBV12-5 and TRBJ1-6): DARVTQTPRHKVTEMGQEVTMRCQPILGHNTVFWYRQTMMQGLELLAYFRNRAPLDDSGMPKDRFSAEMPDATLATLKIQPSEPRDSAVYFCASAAGVPLHFGNGTRLTVT.